The rows below give T cell receptor beta chains drawn from one sample of a study of blood T cell repertoires in COVID-19. Some clones are missing from TCRdb's copy, which holds only in-frame ones; the method was immunoSEQ multiplex PCR. The table shows roughly 77,000 clones, with roughly 80% occurring only once. Specimen: peripheral blood. The origin of the receptors is a human donor in a cohort sampled during active COVID-19. Each CDR3 is given with its conserved first and last residue. The D gene is left open where the match is weak. The size field is filled for only some rows; it gives once, few, many or a size class.

-	TRBV28	TRBJ2-7	TRBD2	TGTGCCAGCAGTTCTCCAGCGGGGGCTGAGAGCGAGCAGTACTTC	CASSSPAGAESEQYF
-	TRBV7-9	TRBJ1-2	-	TGTGCCAGCAGCTTCGCGGGGATAAATGGCTACACCTTC	CASSFAGINGYTF
-	TRBV5-4	TRBJ2-2	-	TGTGCCAGCAGCTTTCATATAGAGGCCGGGGAGCTGTTTTTT	CASSFHIEAGELFF
-	TRBV19	TRBJ2-5	TRBD2	TGTGCCAGTAGTAGGGCGCGGGGGGCTGGGGAGACCCAGTACTTC	CASSRARGAGETQYF
-	TRBV5-1	TRBJ1-1	-	TGCGCCAGCAGCTTGTTGACAGGAGGAACTGAAGCTTTCTTT	CASSLLTGGTEAFF
-	TRBV4-1	TRBJ1-5	TRBD1	TGCGCCAGCAGCCCCCAGGTTGCGACAGGGAGAGATCAGCCCCAGCATTTT	CASSPQVATGRDQPQHF
-	TRBV11-3	TRBJ1-1	-	TGTGCCAGCAGCTTAGTAGGAGGCACTGAAGCTTTCTTT	CASSLVGGTEAFF
once	TRBV5-1	TRBJ2-2	TRBD2	TGCGCCAGCAATAGCGGGGGGGCCGCTGGGATCGGGGAGCTGTTTTTT	CASNSGGAAGIGELFF
-	TRBV6-5	TRBJ1-2	TRBD1	TGTGCCAGCAGTTTCGACAGGGTTTCGGGCTACACCTTC	CASSFDRVSGYTF
-	TRBV27	TRBJ2-7	TRBD1	TGTGCCAGCAGTTTATGGCGCCAAGGGGGCCTACCTAGTTCCTACGAGCAGTACTTC	CASSLWRQGGLPSSYEQYF
once	TRBV29-1	TRBJ2-7	-	TGCAGCGTTGTCCCCCAGCTAGACTACGAGCAGTACTTC	CSVVPQLDYEQYF
few	TRBV3-1/TRBV3-2	TRBJ2-7	-	TGTGCCAGCAGCCAAGATCAGCGGTACGGCGAGCAGTACTTC	CASSQDQRYGEQYF
-	TRBV19	TRBJ1-1	-	TGTGCCAGTAGTATAGAGACAGTGAACACTGAAGCTTTCTTT	CASSIETVNTEAFF
-	TRBV10-3	TRBJ1-1	-	TGTGCCATCAGGGGTCGGGAGAACACTGAAGCTTTCTTT	CAIRGRENTEAFF
-	TRBV2	TRBJ2-5	TRBD2	TGTGCCAGCAGTGAAGCGTTAGTAGCGGGGGGACTACAAGAGACCCAGTACTTC	CASSEALVAGGLQETQYF
-	TRBV5-1	TRBJ2-3	-	TGCGCCAGCAGCTGGCCAGACGGGGTGAACACAGATACGCAGTATTTT	CASSWPDGVNTDTQYF
once	TRBV9	TRBJ2-1	TRBD1	TGTGCCAGCAGCGTCGGGGACAGGGACGACAATGAGCAGTTCTTC	CASSVGDRDDNEQFF
-	TRBV12-3/TRBV12-4	TRBJ2-7	TRBD1	TGTGCCAGCAACCGGGACAGCTCCTACGAGCAGTACTTC	CASNRDSSYEQYF
-	TRBV3-1/TRBV3-2	TRBJ2-5	TRBD1	TGTGCCAGACAGACAGGGATAATGGTCGAGACCCAGTACTTC	CARQTGIMVETQYF
-	TRBV6-1	TRBJ2-2	TRBD1	TGTGCCAGCAGTGTACCGGGACAGGGAGTGGGCGGGGAGCTGTTTTTT	CASSVPGQGVGGELFF
-	TRBV28	TRBJ2-5	-	TGTGCCAGCAGCTTTAACAGGGCCGCTCAAGAGACCCAGTACTTC	CASSFNRAAQETQYF
-	TRBV19	TRBJ1-1	TRBD1	TGTGCCAGTAGGGGACAGATGAACACTGAAGCTTTCTTT	CASRGQMNTEAFF
-	TRBV5-1	TRBJ1-1	-	TGCGCCAGCAGCTTGGAACAGATGGGCACTGAAGCTTTCTTT	CASSLEQMGTEAFF
-	TRBV12-3/TRBV12-4	TRBJ1-5	TRBD1	TGTGCCAGCAGGACAGGGGTCCATCAGCCCCAGCATTTT	CASRTGVHQPQHF
once	TRBV5-5	TRBJ1-2	-	TGTGCCAGCAGCTTGGCGGACACCCACTATGGCTACACCTTC	CASSLADTHYGYTF
-	TRBV27	TRBJ2-2	TRBD1	TGTGCCAGCAGTCTAAAGCCACCAGGGGGCAGGGCGAGAGCCGGGGAGCTGTTTTTT	CASSLKPPGGRARAGELFF
-	TRBV5-1	TRBJ2-1	TRBD2	TGCGCCAGCAGCTCCCGGGGTAGCGGGACCTACAATGAGCAGTTCTTC	CASSSRGSGTYNEQFF
-	TRBV5-1	TRBJ2-1	TRBD1	TGCGCCACCACCGCCGGGACAGCCTACAATGAGCAGTTCTTC	CATTAGTAYNEQFF
-	TRBV5-1	TRBJ2-7	TRBD2	TGCGCCAGCAGCTCGATATCGGGAGCGGGGGAGCAGTACTTC	CASSSISGAGEQYF
few	TRBV7-9	TRBJ2-7	-	TGTGCCAGCAGCTCCCAGGGGGGTACCAGCTACGAGCAGTACTTC	CASSSQGGTSYEQYF
-	TRBV30	TRBJ1-2	-	TGTGCCCTAAGTGCTAACTATGGCTACACCTTC	CALSANYGYTF
-	TRBV28	TRBJ2-1	-	TGTGCCAGCAGGAGCAGGGGATGGTACAATGAGCAGTTCTTC	CASRSRGWYNEQFF
-	TRBV7-9	TRBJ1-1	TRBD1	TGTGCCAGCAGCCTGCAGGGGGCGAACACTGAAGCTTTCTTT	CASSLQGANTEAFF
-	TRBV12-3/TRBV12-4	TRBJ1-1	-	TGTGCCAGCAGTTCCCGGGAGGCCACTGAAGCTTTCTTT	CASSSREATEAFF
-	TRBV5-1	TRBJ2-7	TRBD1	TGCGCCAGCAGCTTGGCGGGGACAGAATTCTACGAGCAGTACTTC	CASSLAGTEFYEQYF
-	TRBV6-1	TRBJ1-3	TRBD1	TGTGCCAGCAGTGGCTCCAGGGGGAGCTCTGGAAACACCATATATTTT	CASSGSRGSSGNTIYF
-	TRBV5-1	TRBJ1-1	-	TGCGCCAGCAGCTTGTTTGCGGGAGCCACTGAAGCTTTCTTT	CASSLFAGATEAFF
-	TRBV29-1	TRBJ2-7	TRBD2	TGCAGCGTCTCCCTCGGTAGCGGGGGCGACGAGCAGTACTTC	CSVSLGSGGDEQYF
-	TRBV2	TRBJ1-2	TRBD1	TGTGCCAGCAGCGGGACAGACTATGGCTACACCTTC	CASSGTDYGYTF
-	TRBV7-2	TRBJ2-1	TRBD2	TGTGCCAGCAGCGGGTGGACTAGCGGAAACTCCTACAATGAGCAGTTCTTC	CASSGWTSGNSYNEQFF
-	TRBV4-2	TRBJ2-7	TRBD1	TGTGCCAGCAGCCAAGCAGATGTAACTACAGGGGTAAGGAACGAGCAGTACTTC	CASSQADVTTGVRNEQYF
-	TRBV4-1	TRBJ2-7	-	TGCGCCAGCAGCCAATCCTGCACTGAGTCCTACGAGCAGTACTTC	CASSQSCTESYEQYF
-	TRBV2	TRBJ1-1	-	TGTGCCAGCAGTTTGATAGGGGACACTGAAGCTTTCTTT	CASSLIGDTEAFF
once	TRBV21-1	TRBJ2-5	-	TGTGCCAGCGGACAGGACGGGGAGACCCAGTACTTC	CASGQDGETQYF
-	TRBV6-2/TRBV6-3	TRBJ2-5	TRBD2	TGTGCCAGCAGTTACTCTTTCCAGCGGGGGGCCTCTACGTACCAAGAGACCCAGTACTTC	CASSYSFQRGASTYQETQYF
-	TRBV5-1	TRBJ2-7	TRBD2	TGCGCCAGCAGCACGGGAGCGGGGCCGGGTCAGTACGAGCAGTACTTC	CASSTGAGPGQYEQYF
few	TRBV18	TRBJ2-7	TRBD1	TGTGCCAGCTCACCAGGACAGGGAAATCAGTACTTC	CASSPGQGNQYF
-	TRBV9	TRBJ1-3	TRBD1	TGTGCCAGCAGCCCGCGGACAGGGGGTATCCTTGGAAACACCATATATTTT	CASSPRTGGILGNTIYF
-	TRBV7-3	TRBJ2-3	TRBD2	TGTGCCAGCAGCACTAGCGGGGCTGGCACAGATACGCAGTATTTT	CASSTSGAGTDTQYF
-	TRBV6-5	TRBJ1-1	-	TGTGCCAGCAGGCCCGAGACAGGTAGAGGAACTGAAGCTTTCTTT	CASRPETGRGTEAFF
-	TRBV6-2/TRBV6-3	TRBJ2-1	TRBD2	TGTGCCAGCAGTTACGCCTTCCATATAGCGGGGGAGCAGTTCTTC	CASSYAFHIAGEQFF
-	TRBV2	TRBJ1-2	TRBD1	TGTGCCAGCAGTGAAGGGACAGGAGGGGGGTATGGCTACACCTTC	CASSEGTGGGYGYTF
-	TRBV6-6	TRBJ2-7	-	TGTGCCAGCAGCCCTCACCTAGGCTCCTACGAGCAGTACTTC	CASSPHLGSYEQYF
-	TRBV2	TRBJ2-7	-	TGTGCCAGCAGTGAAGTAAGTAAGCGATCCTACGAGCAGTACTTC	CASSEVSKRSYEQYF